One TCR beta chain is described in this entry. The CDR3 sequence is 14 residues long. CDR1 is MNHEY, CDR2 SVGAGI, per germline. Trimming shortened V by 2 bases and J by 5 bases, and 10 bases separated the two germline ends. The sample comes from a study of shared clonotypes between healthy human individuals. All of the donors resided in Nashville, Tennessee, and each was a Caucasian adult. The assay was immunoSEQ multiplex PCR, and TCRdb's table has in-frame clones only and misses some. This table has about 2 million clones, roughly 95% appearing once. The chain recombines TRBV6-5 with TRBJ2-1; D is ambiguous. Material for sequencing was naive CD4+ T cells sorted from blood. The subset denotes: CD45RA+ positively selected. This sequence was found in a man between 18 and 35 years old in good health. CDR3 sequence: CASSYLSRDNEQFF. CDR3 bases: TGTGCCAGCAGTTACCTTTCTAGGGACAATGAGCAGTTCTTC.